This paragraph reports one TCR beta chain. Its target is not known. The length of the CDR3 is 13 residues. Germline V CDR1 and CDR2: SQVTM, ANQGSEA. J was trimmed by 6 bases and V by 6 bases; bases with no gene match: 7. It was with 60 Vbeta and 13 Jbeta primers that the PCR ran. TCRdb keeps only in-frame clones here, not all; method: immunoSEQ multiplex PCR. This table has about 140,000 clones, around 82% appearing once. This record belongs to a study of cytomegalovirus exposure and HLA in healthy donors. General study points: Reported performance of the classifier showed diagnosis of cytomegalovirus status with high specificity and sensitivity.

In nominal health when sampled, donors likely had unrecorded immune exposures nonetheless. The clonotype comes from a man aged 40-55 years in good health and CMV-seropositive. The chain recombines TRBV29-1 with TRBJ1-5, with 8 bases that match TRBD1. Source material: PBMCs. The CDR3 protein is CSVGQGLTQPQHF. The CDR3 DNA follows: TGCAGCGTAGGACAGGGTCTAACTCAGCCCCAGCATTTT.